The 9 T cell receptor beta chains listed next were all sequenced from one sample in a study of blood T cells in healthy people across ages. Primed by a sample-barcoded 5' primer and a J-beta primer mix, a second PCR proceeded for about 6 to 11 cycles. TCRdb re-derived calls from the 5' RACE reads in MiXCR, one entry per CDR3 protein. The sample holds 550,000 to 750,000 distinct CDR3 sequences; 20% to 25% are singletons and the top ten take 3.5% to 4%. Sequencing was performed on blood. The source of these receptors is a man aged 70-80 years in good health.

CDR3 protein: CASSYGGHGANVLTF. CDR3 DNA: TGTGCCAGCAGTTACGGGGGGCACGGGGCCAACGTCCTGACTTTC. This chain uses TRBV6-5 with TRBJ2-6, with D possibly called TRBD1 or TRBD2 (6 bases each). Germline loops: CDR1 MNHEY, CDR2 SVGAGI. V was trimmed by 2 bases and J by 4 bases, leaving 9 bases between them. This CDR3 has 15 amino acids.

This clonotype occurred a few times. This chain uses TRBV20-1 with TRBJ2-7; maybe TRBD2 (6 bases). V was trimmed by 0 bases and J by 1 base, leaving 10 bases between them. Germline V gene data show CDR1 as DFQATT and CDR2 as SNEGSKA (reference sequence). This CDR3 is 14 amino acids long. CDR3 sequence reads: CSARDEGTSYEQYF. CDR3 bases: TGCAGTGCTAGAGATGAGGGGACTTCCTACGAGCAGTACTTC.

The chain combines TRBV29-1 with TRBJ1-4, with 11 positions matching TRBD1. V gave up 4 bases and J gave up 8 bases; unmatched junction bases: 9. The CDR3 length is 15 residues. Per the germline V gene, CDR1 is SQVTM and CDR2 is ANQGSEA. DNA for the CDR3: TGCAGCGTTGCGCTTACGGGACAGGGGGGCGAAAAACTGTTTTTT. This gives the protein CSVALTGQGGEKLFF.

The sample holds a few counts of this clonotype. The chain has TRBV3-1 and TRBJ2-1, with a tentative D call TRBD1 (7 bases). V was pared by 1 base and J by 9 bases, with 16 bases between. Germline CDR1 and CDR2: LGHDT and YNNKEL (reference sequence). The CDR3 length is 15 residues. The CDR3 sequence: CASSQAAQEGAEQFF. The CDR3 DNA is TGTGCCAGCAGCCAAGCCGCACAGGAGGGGGCTGAGCAGTTCTTC.

The chain combines TRBV13 with TRBJ2-3; 8 bases match TRBD2. This CDR3 has 15 residues. Trimming cost V 5 bases and J 2 bases; bases outside gene matches: 6. Germline-derived CDR1 and CDR2 are PRHDT and FYEKMQ (reference sequence). The CDR3 is CASSPGRAATDTQYF. CDR3 DNA sequence: TGTGCCAGCAGCCCCGGGAGGGCCGCCACAGATACGCAGTATTTT.

This clonotype was observed a few times. A much larger clone lies a single base off, so this may be a read error. The chain links TRBV20-1 to TRBJ2-5; D is undetermined. Germline V gene lookup returns CDR1 DFQATT and CDR2 SNEGSKA (reference sequence). CDR3 length equals 11 residues. CDR3 residues: CSASGQETQCF. DNA of the CDR3: TGCAGTGCTAGCGGGCAAGAGACCCAGTGCTTC.

V is TRBV10-3 and J is TRBJ2-1, with 10 bases lining up with TRBD2. The germline V gene has CDR1 ENHRY and CDR2 SYGVKD. The junction had 6 bases not matched to a gene; V was cut back by 2 bases and J by 8 bases. The CDR3 covers 15 residues. The CDR3 is CAISEGPSGSYEQFF. The CDR3 DNA sequence: TGTGCCATCAGTGAGGGACCTAGCGGGAGCTATGAGCAGTTCTTC.

This clonotype was seen more than once but under ten times. The chain is built from TRBV20-1 and TRBJ1-1; tentative D call: TRBD1 (5 bases). Germline V lookup: CDR1 DFQATT, CDR2 SNEGSKA (reference sequence). The length of the CDR3 is 14 residues. With 6 bases removed from V and 0 bases from J, the gap between germline ends came to 14 bases. Here the CDR3 reads CSARVVGMNTEAFF. CDR3 coding DNA: TGCAGTGCCAGGGTGGTGGGTATGAACACTGAAGCTTTCTTT.

The chain is built from TRBV11-2 and TRBJ2-1, with D unresolved. Trimming stripped 1 base from V and 2 bases from J, with 12 bases between. CDR3 length: 16 amino acids. The germline gives CDR1 SGHAT, CDR2 FQNNGV. CDR3 loop: CASSLVGKTTYNEQFF. CDR3 in DNA: TGTGCCAGCAGCTTAGTCGGCAAAACAACCTACAATGAGCAGTTCTTC.